These T cell receptor beta chains were read from a single sample in a study of blood T cell repertoires in COVID-19. Profiling relied on immunoSEQ multiplex PCR, and the TCRdb table lists in-frame clones only, not all of them. This sample has some 150,000 clones, with 84% found just once. Sequenced sample: PBMCs or T cells enriched from blood (not recorded which). The receptors come from a woman aged 45-60 years who had been exposed to COVID-19. Each CDR3 is given with its conserved first and last residue. The D gene is left open where the match is weak. The size field is filled for only some rows; it gives once, few, many or a size class.

size	V	D	J	length	DNA	CDR3
-	TRBV9	-	TRBJ1-1	13	TGTGCCAGCAGCGTAGTAGGAGACCCTGAAGCTTTCTTT	CASSVVGDPEAFF
-	TRBV7-3	-	TRBJ2-1	11	TGTGCCAGCAGCTTAAGCGGGGAGCAGTTCTTC	CASSLSGEQFF
-	TRBV5-1	-	TRBJ2-7	13	TGCGCCAGCAGCCCGGCACGAGGGGGCGAGCAGTACTTC	CASSPARGGEQYF
-	TRBV18	-	TRBJ1-1	17	TGTGCCAGCTCACCATATGATGGGGCCCTCCCAAACACTGAAGCTTTCTTT	CASSPYDGALPNTEAFF
once	TRBV7-9	TRBD1	TRBJ2-5	19	TGTGCCAGCAGCCCGTACCGGGGGGGACAGGGGAAGATGGCGGAGACCCAGTACTTC	CASSPYRGGQGKMAETQYF
-	TRBV29-1	-	TRBJ1-1	13	TGCAGCGTTGCGCTTTGGGGAGGAACTGAAGCTTTCTTT	CSVALWGGTEAFF
-	TRBV27	TRBD1	TRBJ2-2	19	TGTGCCAGCAGTTTAGTTAGGACAGGGGGCGTCTTTGACACCGGGGAGCTGTTTTTT	CASSLVRTGGVFDTGELFF
-	TRBV18	-	TRBJ1-2	16	TGTGCCAGCTCACCCAACAGGGAAGACCCTAACTATGGCTACACCTTC	CASSPNREDPNYGYTF
-	TRBV7-2	-	TRBJ2-3	13	TGTGCCAGCAGCCCATGGACTCCAGATACGCAGTATTTT	CASSPWTPDTQYF
-	TRBV27	-	TRBJ2-7	13	TGTGCCAGCAGTTTTTCTACGGTCCTCGAGCAGTACTTC	CASSFSTVLEQYF
few	TRBV7-9	TRBD2	TRBJ2-1	15	TGTGCCAGCAGCCCACCGATGGGAGGGCAAACTGAGCAGTTCTTC	CASSPPMGGQTEQFF
-	TRBV19	TRBD1	TRBJ1-6	14	TGTGCCAGTAGTATAACCCGGGACAGTTCCCGGCTCCACTTT	CASSITRDSSRLHF
once	TRBV10-3	TRBD2	TRBJ2-1	14	TGTGCCATCAGTGACGTACTAGCGGGAGGGGAGCAGTTCTTC	CAISDVLAGGEQFF
-	TRBV6-2/TRBV6-3	TRBD2	TRBJ2-3	16	TGTGCCAGCAGTTACGGGCTAGCGGGTGGTACAGATACGCAGTATTTT	CASSYGLAGGTDTQYF
-	TRBV29-1	-	TRBJ1-1	14	TGCAGCGTTGTCCTCAGGACAGAGAACACTGAAGCTTTCTTT	CSVVLRTENTEAFF
-	TRBV5-6	-	TRBJ2-2	17	TGTGCCAGCAGCTTCGGGGGGTGGACAGCCGGGACCGGGGAGCTGTTTTTT	CASSFGGWTAGTGELFF
once	TRBV7-8	-	TRBJ2-2	15	TGTGCCAGCAGCTCTCAGACAGGGAACACCGGGGAGCTGTTTTTT	CASSSQTGNTGELFF
-	TRBV19	-	TRBJ2-3	14	TGTGCCAGTAGTAACCTTCCCACGCCGTTGAGGCAGTATTTT	CASSNLPTPLRQYF
-	TRBV5-1	-	TRBJ2-5	14	TGCGCCAGCAGCTTGGGCAGGGGAAGGGAGACCCAGTACTTC	CASSLGRGRETQYF
-	TRBV5-5	TRBD1	TRBJ2-7	12	TGTGCCAGCAGCTTCGGGGACAGGGGGTTGTACTTC	CASSFGDRGLYF
-	TRBV19	TRBD2	TRBJ2-1	16	TGTGCCAGTAGTACCGCAAGACTAGCGGGAGCGAATGAGCAGTTCTTC	CASSTARLAGANEQFF
-	TRBV19	TRBD1	TRBJ2-3	16	TGTGCCAGTAGTGCCCTCAGGGGGCTCCGCACAGATACGCAGTATTTT	CASSALRGLRTDTQYF
-	TRBV15	-	TRBJ1-5	14	TGTGCCACCAGCAGGACCCCAGGGAACCAGCCCCAGCATTTT	CATSRTPGNQPQHF
-	TRBV4-2	-	TRBJ1-5	14	TGTGCCAGCAGCCAAGGGACAGTCAATCAGCCCCAGCATTTT	CASSQGTVNQPQHF
-	TRBV4-1	TRBD1	TRBJ1-6	16	TGCGCCAGCAGCCAGCCTAGACAGGGGGCTGGCTCACCCCTCCACTTT	CASSQPRQGAGSPLHF
once	TRBV9	-	TRBJ1-1	14	TGTGCCAGCGGGGCTAGGAGGGAGAACACTGAAGCTTTCTTT	CASGARRENTEAFF
-	TRBV9	TRBD2	TRBJ2-5	15	TGTGCCAGCAGCGCTAGCGGGGGGGAAAAAGAGACCCAGTACTTC	CASSASGGEKETQYF
-	TRBV7-2	TRBD1	TRBJ1-5	15	TGTGCCAGCAGCAAAAGGGACAGGGGAAATCAGCCCCAGCATTTT	CASSKRDRGNQPQHF
-	TRBV9	TRBD1	TRBJ1-6	18	TGTGCCAGCAGCGTAGAGTCTAGGCAAGGACAGGGACCTTTAACCCTCCACTTT	CASSVESRQGQGPLTLHF
-	TRBV6-5	TRBD1	TRBJ2-7	15	TGTGCCAGCAGTTACCGGGACAGGGGGACCTACGAGCAGTACTTC	CASSYRDRGTYEQYF
-	TRBV7-3	TRBD1	TRBJ1-6	16	TGTGCCAGCAGCTTAAAGGGGTCAGGGGGAGGTTCACCCCTCCACTTT	CASSLKGSGGGSPLHF
-	TRBV27	TRBD1	TRBJ2-4	14	TGTGCCACTTCGGGGACAGGGACCAAAAACATTCAGTACTTC	CATSGTGTKNIQYF
-	TRBV6-5	-	TRBJ2-1	14	TGTGCCAGCAGTTCCCCGCCGGGAGTAAGCGAGCAGTTCTTC	CASSSPPGVSEQFF
-	TRBV10-1	-	TRBJ2-3	16	TGCGCCAGCAGTGCTGATCCGGGGGTGGGCACAGATACGCAGTATTTT	CASSADPGVGTDTQYF
few	TRBV29-1	-	TRBJ1-1	14	TGCAGCGGAAGTAGCGTTATACCGATCACTGAAGCTTTCTTT	CSGSSVIPITEAFF
-	TRBV4-1	TRBD1	TRBJ1-5	15	TGCGCCAGCAGCCAAGAGGACAGGGCCAATCAGCCCCAGCATTTT	CASSQEDRANQPQHF
-	TRBV6-5	-	TRBJ1-2	14	TGTGCCAGCAGCCCCGCGGTGAGGGTCTATGGCTACACCTTC	CASSPAVRVYGYTF
-	TRBV9	-	TRBJ1-1	14	TGTGCCAGCAGCCCTGGGTGGGGGACAACTGAAGCTTTCTTT	CASSPGWGTTEAFF
few	TRBV14	TRBD1	TRBJ1-3	15	TGTGCCAGCAGCCTTCGGACAGGGGGTTTGGACACCATATATTTT	CASSLRTGGLDTIYF
-	TRBV15	-	TRBJ1-6	16	TGTGCCACCAGCAGAGGGAGCTCAGGGAAGAATTCACCCCTCCACTTT	CATSRGSSGKNSPLHF
-	TRBV7-9	-	TRBJ2-7	15	TGTGCCAGCGCCTTTAAGGGGGAGAGCTCCTACGAGCAGTACTTC	CASAFKGESSYEQYF